The 30 T cell receptor beta chains presented below share a single source sample, sequenced in a study of T cells in Graves' hyperthyroidism and ophthalmopathy. What was amplified from RNA transcripts were TCR beta CDR3 regions. A first-round RT-PCR of the TCR CDR3 used the HTBI primer set. TCRdb re-called the multiplex PCR reads through MiXCR, storing one row per CDR3 protein. The sample consists of about 500,000 distinct CDR3 sequences, 15% to 20% of them appearing once. Source material: blood. These receptor sequences come from a woman under 40 with Graves' ophthalmopathy.

This clonotype was found many times. The J gene is TRBJ1-5, the V gene TRBV20-1; D uncertain. The CDR3 consists of 16 residues. The V and J ends lost 0 bases and 3 bases respectively, with 15 bases between them. Germline CDR1 reads DFQATT; CDR2 reads SNEGSKA (reference sequence). The CDR3: CSARDRSPHPNQPQHF. For the CDR3, the DNA is TGCAGTGCTAGAGATAGGTCCCCACATCCCAATCAGCCCCAGCATTTT.

In its sample, this clonotype was seen many times. J is TRBJ1-6 and V is TRBV30, with unresolved D. Trimming left V 0 bases short and J 2 bases short, with 5 bases between. The CDR3 totals 14 residues. CDR1 and CDR2 from the germline V gene are GTSNPN and SVGIG (reference sequence). The CDR3 DNA sequence: TGTGCCTGGAGTGTCCAGACCTATAATTCACCCCTCCACTTT. It translates to CAWSVQTYNSPLHF. The whole variable domain, filled in from reference TRBV30 and TRBJ1-6, reads SQTIHQWPATLVQPVGSPLSLECTVEGTSNPNLYWYRQAAGRGLQLLFYSVGIGQISSEVPQNLSASRPQDRQFILSSKKLLLSDSGFYLCAWSVQTYNSPLHFGNGTRLTVT.

This clonotype was recorded at least ten times. This chain connects TRBV28 to TRBJ2-7; 13 nucleotides match TRBD2. The germline gives CDR1 MDHEN, CDR2 SYDVKM. This CDR3 has 16 residues. V gave up 5 bases and J gave up 4 bases; unmatched junction bases: 8. The CDR3 spells CASSEGLAGPSYEQYF. The CDR3 nucleotides are TGTGCCAGCAGTGAGGGACTAGCGGGACCTTCGTACGAGCAGTACTTC.

This clonotype turned up a few times. The chain links TRBV5-6 to TRBJ2-1; D remains ambiguous. CDR1 is SGHDT, CDR2 YYEEEE, per germline. V lost 7 bases and J lost 8, with 10 bases in between. The CDR3 totals 11 residues. CDR3 region: CASGAAYEQFF. CDR3 bases: TGTGCCAGCGGCGCGGCGTATGAGCAGTTCTTC.

The gene calls are TRBV6-2 or TRBV6-3 and TRBJ1-5, with 7 bases identical to TRBD1. Germline V gives CDR1 MNHEY, CDR2 SVGEGT. V shed 2 bases and J 7 bases; nucleotides not matched to a gene: 11. The CDR3 is 16 residues long. DNA for the CDR3: TGTGCCAGCAGTTACCCTACCATGATCAGGGGGCAGCCCCAGCATTTT. It yields the protein CASSYPTMIRGQPQHF.

This clonotype was observed a handful of times. This chain uses TRBV6-1 with TRBJ1-2; the D is unclear. The CDR3 consists of 14 residues. Trimming took off 6 bases at V and 2 bases at J, with 13 bases between the two ends. CDR1 is MNHNS, CDR2 SASEGT, per germline. CDR3 DNA sequence: TGTGCCAGCAGACGACCGACTTCAAACTATGGCTACACCTTC. Translating it yields CASRRPTSNYGYTF.

This clonotype was counted only a few times. The V gene is TRBV19, the J gene TRBJ2-1; the match to TRBD2 covers 9 bases. Germline CDR1 LNHDA, CDR2 SQIVND (reference sequence). The CDR3 extends over 14 amino acids. The trim removed 5 bases at V and 6 bases at J, leaving 5 bases unmatched. The CDR3 sequence: CASSPAGGANEQFF. The CDR3 DNA sequence: TGTGCCAGTAGTCCAGCGGGAGGTGCCAATGAGCAGTTCTTC.

This clonotype was found many times. This chain links TRBV6-2 or TRBV6-3 with TRBJ2-1; possible D gene TRBD1, 5 bases. V was pared by 7 bases and J by 10 bases, with 14 bases between. Germline V gene lookup returns CDR1 MNHEY and CDR2 SVGEGT. This CDR3 is built from 12 residues. The CDR3 is CASTQGAGEQFF. CDR3 in DNA: TGTGCCAGCACCCAAGGGGCTGGAGAGCAGTTCTTC.

The rearrangement uses TRBV15 and TRBJ2-6; D not resolved. This CDR3 region has 16 residues. V dropped 1 base and J dropped 0 bases, with 7 bases sitting between them. The germline V gene encodes CDR1 LNHNV and CDR2 YYDKDF (reference sequence). The CDR3 region has the DNA TGTGCCACCAGCAGAGCTTTGGGCTCTGGGGCCAACGTCCTGACTTTC. Protein: CATSRALGSGANVLTF. Complete variable domain (other parts from reference TRBV15 and TRBJ2-6): DAMVIQNPRYQVTQFGKPVTLSCSQTLNHNVMYWYQQKSSQAPKLLFHYYDKDFNNEADTPDNFQSRRPNTSFCFLDIRSPGLGDTAMYLCATSRALGSGANVLTFGAGSRLTVL.

At least ten counts were recorded for this clonotype. This sequence joins TRBV20-1 and TRBJ1-1; maybe TRBD1 (5 bases). Germline V gives CDR1 DFQATT, CDR2 SNEGSKA (reference sequence). The germline V and J ends were trimmed by 3 bases and 3 bases, with 11 bases remaining between them. The CDR3 loop spans 13 amino acids. CDR3 in DNA: TGCAGTGCTAGGTTCCAAGGGGACACTGAAGCTTTCTTT. Its protein is CSARFQGDTEAFF.

The chain uses TRBV18 and TRBJ2-5, with 7 bases matching TRBD1. The CDR3 extends over 15 amino acids. Trimming cost V 3 bases and J 2 bases; bases outside gene matches: 6. Germline loops: CDR1 KGHSH, CDR2 LQKENI. CDR3 sequence (DNA): TGTGCCAGCTCACCCGCCGACAGGGTGCAAGAGACCCAGTACTTC. This sequence encodes CASSPADRVQETQYF.

V is TRBV11-3 and J is TRBJ1-2; 7 bases are a match to TRBD1. With 0 bases clipped from V and 4 bases from J, the junction kept 14 bases outside the gene matches. This CDR3 contains 18 residues. Looked up from germline, CDR1 is SGHNT and CDR2 is YENEEA. The CDR3 sequence: CASSLDRDPRDSLYGYTF. CDR3 sequence (DNA): TGTGCCAGCAGCTTAGATCGGGACCCCCGGGACAGCCTCTATGGCTACACCTTC.

The chain is built from TRBV12-3 or TRBV12-4 and TRBJ1-1; D may be TRBD1 (6 bases). V gave up 7 bases and J gave up 4 bases, with 16 bases separating them. The CDR3 runs 14 residues. The CDR3 nucleotides read TGTGCCAGCACCTTAACTACAGGGTTCACTGAAGCTTTCTTT. Protein product: CASTLTTGFTEAFF.

Many counts were recorded for this clonotype. This sequence joins TRBV28 and TRBJ2-5, with 10 bases fitting TRBD2. Per the germline V gene, CDR1 is MDHEN and CDR2 is SYDVKM. This CDR3 is built from 17 residues. After removal of 6 bases from V and 2 bases from J, the junction contained 12 bases not matched to a gene. In DNA, the CDR3 is TGTGCCAGCAGAAGATACTCCGGGACTAGCGATCAAGAGACCCAGTACTTC. Residues: CASRRYSGTSDQETQYF.

This clonotype was counted ten times or more. The V and J genes are TRBV6-2 or TRBV6-3 and TRBJ2-1; D call uncertain. Germline V gene sequence: CDR1 MNHEY, CDR2 SVGEGT. The CDR3 runs to 15 residues. Trimming removed 1 base at V and 0 bases at J, with 7 bases between. The CDR3 DNA is TGTGCCAGCAGTTACTTTAGGAGCTCCTACAATGAGCAGTTCTTC. As protein: CASSYFRSSYNEQFF.

This clonotype was observed a handful of times. The chain has TRBV7-8 and TRBJ2-7, with 11 bases fitting TRBD1. The CDR3 spans 16 residues. Per the germline V gene, CDR1 is SGHVS and CDR2 is FQNEAQ. V shed 4 bases and J 1 base; nucleotides not matched to a gene: 6. The DNA of the CDR3 is TGTGCCAGCAGCTCATGGGACAGGGGGAGTTCCTACGAGCAGTACTTC. Translating it yields CASSSWDRGSSYEQYF. Full variable domain (missing parts from reference TRBV7-8 and TRBJ2-7): GAGVSQSPRYKVAKRGQDVALRCDPISGHVSLFWYQQALGQGPEFLTYFQNEAQLDKSGLPSDRFFAERPEGSVSTLKIQRTQQEDSAVYLCASSSWDRGSSYEQYFGPGTRLTVT.

This clonotype came up a few times. This chain connects TRBV4-3 to TRBJ2-3; D perhaps matches TRBD1 (6 bases). The V gene lost 1 base and the J gene lost 3 bases, with 14 bases spanning the gap. The CDR3 length is 16 residues. Per germline, CDR1 LGHNA and CDR2 YSLEER. The CDR3 coding sequence is TGCGCCAGCAGCCAAGTAATGGAGCAGGGGACAGATACGCAGTATTTT. The encoded protein is CASSQVMEQGTDTQYF.

This clonotype occurred many times. The V and J genes are TRBV5-1 and TRBJ2-5; 9 bases are a match to TRBD2. The germline V gene has CDR1 SGHRS and CDR2 YFSETQ. The CDR3 runs to 16 residues. The V segment lost 2 bases and the J segment 5 bases; nucleotides outside the gene matches: 10. Here the CDR3 DNA reads TGCGCCAGCAGCTTCAGATTAGCGGGAGTGTTTGAGACCCAGTACTTC. Protein sequence: CASSFRLAGVFETQYF.

This sequence joins TRBV11-3 and TRBJ2-5; unclear D gene. The V end was cut by 1 base, the J end by 4 bases, with 13 bases between. Germline V lookup: CDR1 SGHNT, CDR2 YENEEA. The CDR3 totals 15 residues. CDR3 amino acids: CASSLGRSLIETQYF. The CDR3 coding sequence is TGTGCCAGCAGCTTAGGTCGGTCTTTGATAGAGACCCAGTACTTC.

The V and J genes are TRBV12-3 or TRBV12-4 and TRBJ2-7, with 7 bases fitting TRBD1. This CDR3 is 14 amino acids long. V dropped 1 base and J dropped 3; count of bases not matched to a gene: 3. This CDR3 reads CASSLGRGIYEQYF. The CDR3, as DNA: TGTGCCAGCAGTTTAGGCAGGGGGATCTACGAGCAGTACTTC.

This clonotype was observed at least ten times. The rearrangement joins TRBV30 to TRBJ2-7, with D perhaps matching TRBD2 (6 bases). The CDR3 consists of 14 residues. Germline-derived CDR1 and CDR2 are GTSNPN and SVGIG (reference sequence). The germline V and J ends were trimmed by 2 bases and 5 bases, with 16 bases remaining between them. The CDR3 protein is CAWSWTTGGNEQYF. The CDR3 DNA reads as TGTGCCTGGAGTTGGACTACCGGGGGAAACGAGCAGTACTTC. Full variable domain (remainder filled in from reference TRBV30 and TRBJ2-7): SQTIHQWPATLVQPVGSPLSLECTVEGTSNPNLYWYRQAAGRGLQLLFYSVGIGQISSEVPQNLSASRPQDRQFILSSKKLLLSDSGFYLCAWSWTTGGNEQYFGPGTRLTVT.

This clonotype was seen only a few times. The chain combines TRBV25-1 with TRBJ2-6; 9 nucleotides agree with TRBD1. V shed 7 bases, J shed 0 bases, and the junction held 10 bases outside the gene matches. The CDR3 spans 18 residues. CDR1 and CDR2 (germline): MGHDK, SYGVNS. This chain's CDR3 is CASTLGTGPSSGANVLTF. CDR3 sequence (DNA): TGTGCCAGCACCCTCGGGACAGGGCCTTCCTCTGGGGCCAACGTCCTGACTTTC.

This clonotype has a count of ten or more. V and J are TRBV3-1 and TRBJ1-5; D is possibly TRBD1 (6 bases). V lost 4 bases to trimming and J lost 5 bases, with 9 bases between them. Germline CDR1 is LGHDT and CDR2 is YNNKEL (reference sequence). The CDR3 has 13 residues. The CDR3 protein is CASSPNRDQPQHF. CDR3 sequence (DNA): TGTGCCAGCAGCCCTAACAGGGATCAGCCCCAGCATTTT.

This clonotype was seen at least ten times. The V call is TRBV28, the J call TRBJ1-1, with 11 nucleotides matching TRBD1. There are 13 residues in the CDR3. CDR1 is MDHEN and CDR2 is SYDVKM in the germline V gene. V lost 7 bases, J lost 4 bases, and 2 bases stayed unmatched. The CDR3 bases are TGTGCCAGCATTGGACAGGGGGCCACTGAAGCTTTCTTT. Translated: CASIGQGATEAFF.

This clonotype was recorded at least ten times. The CDR3 region is CASSSQPTRAGGPKNIQYF. DNA of the CDR3: TGTGCCAGCAGCTCTCAGCCTACTCGAGCGGGAGGACCCAAAAACATTCAGTACTTC. This chain links TRBV7-2 with TRBJ2-4; 9 bases align to TRBD2. This CDR3 has 19 residues. CDR1 SGHTA and CDR2 FQGNSA come from the germline V gene. V was clipped by 4 bases and J by 2 bases; unmatched bases: 15.

This clonotype showed up many times. This chain links TRBV18 with TRBJ1-5, with D possibly matching TRBD1 (6 bases). V lost 3 bases, J lost 7 bases, and 16 bases lay in between. From germline, CDR1 is KGHSH and CDR2 LQKENI. The length of the CDR3 is 15 residues. This chain's CDR3 is CASSPAVTGSQPQHF. The CDR3 DNA sequence: TGTGCCAGCTCACCCGCGGTAACAGGGTCCCAGCCCCAGCATTTT.

This clonotype occurred many times. The gene calls are TRBV6-2 or TRBV6-3 and TRBJ1-1; TRBD1 matches at 8 bases. This CDR3 has 16 amino acids. Germline V lookup: CDR1 MNHEY, CDR2 SVGEGT. Trimming took 6 bases from V and 0 from J; bases not matched to a gene: 9. In DNA form, the CDR3 reads TGTGCCAGCAGCCAAAGGGGGACAGGCATGAACACTGAAGCTTTCTTT. It codes for CASSQRGTGMNTEAFF.

This clonotype was seen more than once but under ten times. CDR3 sequence reads: CASSLNLPDTQYF. In nucleotides, the CDR3 is TGCGCCAGCAGCTTGAATTTACCAGATACGCAGTATTTT. The V call is TRBV5-1, the J call TRBJ2-3; D not certain. Between the trimmed V and J ends, which lost 1 base and 4 bases, there was a span of 7 bases. Germline V gene sequence: CDR1 SGHRS, CDR2 YFSETQ. CDR3 size: 13 residues.

The CDR3 region is CAWTRGPLNTEAFF. Here the CDR3 DNA reads TGTGCCTGGACGAGGGGCCCTTTGAACACTGAAGCTTTCTTT. This sequence joins TRBV30 and TRBJ1-1; the D gene is possibly TRBD1 (5 bases). CDR1 is GTSNPN and CDR2 is SVGIG in the germline V gene (reference sequence). CDR3 length: 14 residues. V lost 4 bases, J lost 0 bases, and 12 bases lay in between. The whole variable domain, filled in from reference TRBV30 and TRBJ1-1, reads SQTIHQWPATLVQPVGSPLSLECTVEGTSNPNLYWYRQAAGRGLQLLFYSVGIGQISSEVPQNLSASRPQDRQFILSSKKLLLSDSGFYLCAWTRGPLNTEAFFGQGTRLTVV.

This chain joins TRBV9 and TRBJ2-2; perhaps TRBD1 as D (7 bases). Germline V gives CDR1 SGDLS, CDR2 YYNGEE. This CDR3 has 15 residues. V lost 6 bases and J lost 7, with 19 bases in between. The CDR3 sequence: CASIKTGRRSGELFF. The CDR3 nucleotides read TGTGCCAGCATCAAGACAGGGAGGAGGAGCGGGGAGCTGTTTTTT.